These T cell receptor beta chains were read from a single sample in a study of cytomegalovirus exposure and HLA in healthy donors. TCRdb's table, derived via immunoSEQ multiplex PCR, lists solely in-frame clones and lacks some. The sample records 250,000 to 350,000 clones, 75% to 90% being singletons. Sample: PBMCs. Receptor source: a man aged 35 to 55 in good health and CMV-seropositive. Each CDR3 is given with its conserved first and last residue. The D gene is left open where the match is weak. Part of the rows lack a size; the others show once, few, many or a class for expanded clones.

D gene	clone size	J gene	V gene	CDR3 protein	CDR3 DNA
-	-	TRBJ2-7	TRBV27	CASSYRPGGSYEQYF	TGTGCCAGCAGTTACCGCCCTGGGGGGTCCTACGAGCAGTACTTC
TRBD1	-	TRBJ2-2	TRBV28	CASSLIDPGTENTGELFF	TGTGCCAGCAGTTTGATCGACCCCGGGACAGAGAACACCGGGGAGCTGTTTTTT
TRBD2	-	TRBJ2-7	TRBV11-2	CASSLAPGLSYEQYF	TGTGCCAGCAGCTTAGCTCCGGGACTATCTTACGAGCAGTACTTC
TRBD1	-	TRBJ2-2	TRBV2	CASSGGTGVVTSTGELFF	TGTGCCAGCAGTGGAGGGACAGGGGTTGTTACAAGCACCGGGGAGCTGTTTTTT
TRBD2	-	TRBJ2-7	TRBV10-3	CAISPTSGRIYEQYF	TGTGCCATCAGCCCGACTAGCGGTCGGATTTACGAGCAGTACTTC
-	-	TRBJ2-5	TRBV15	CATSRDPGSQETQYF	TGTGCCACCAGCAGAGATCCGGGGTCCCAAGAGACCCAGTACTTC
TRBD2	-	TRBJ2-5	TRBV4-2	CASSQGSGRDETQYF	TGTGCCAGCAGCCAAGGGAGCGGGAGAGACGAGACCCAGTACTTC
TRBD2	few	TRBJ2-7	TRBV7-9	CASSSRTSGELSYEQYF	TGTGCCAGCAGTTCCAGGACTAGCGGGGAGTTATCCTACGAGCAGTACTTC
TRBD2	-	TRBJ2-2	TRBV9	CASSPRLAGVTGELFF	TGTGCCAGCAGCCCACGACTAGCGGGGGTCACCGGGGAGCTGTTTTTT
-	-	TRBJ1-5	TRBV7-2	CASSLKPGGNQPQHF	TGTGCCAGCAGTTTGAAACCAGGGGGCAATCAGCCCCAGCATTTT
TRBD1	-	TRBJ1-2	TRBV7-8	CASSLETGDYYGYTF	TGTGCCAGCAGCTTAGAAACAGGGGATTACTATGGCTACACCTTC
TRBD1	-	TRBJ2-1	TRBV5-8	CASSFRTGGYNEQFF	TGTGCCAGCAGCTTTAGGACAGGGGGCTACAATGAGCAGTTCTTC
TRBD1	-	TRBJ2-7	TRBV18	CASSLGQGTLNYEQYF	TGTGCCAGCTCACTTGGACAGGGGACCCTCAACTACGAGCAGTACTTC
TRBD1	once	TRBJ1-2	TRBV6-1	CASKPRGRSYGYTF	TGTGCCAGCAAACCCAGGGGGCGGAGCTATGGCTACACCTTC
-	-	TRBJ1-3	TRBV6-5	CASRRTRSSGNTIYF	TGTGCCAGCAGGCGGACAAGAAGCTCTGGAAACACCATATATTTT
TRBD1	-	TRBJ1-5	TRBV28	CASSRNPDRDYSNQPQHF	TGTGCCAGCAGCCGAAACCCGGACAGGGACTACAGCAATCAGCCCCAGCATTTT
-	-	TRBJ2-3	TRBV5-6	CASSLHPVDTQYF	TGTGCCAGCAGCTTGCACCCGGTGGATACGCAGTATTTT
TRBD1	few	TRBJ1-1	TRBV29-1	CSVTGGNTEAFF	TGCAGCGTGACAGGGGGCAACACTGAAGCTTTCTTT
-	-	TRBJ1-5	TRBV7-3	CASSLNSNQPQHF	TGTGCCAGCAGCTTAAACTCCAATCAGCCCCAGCATTTT
TRBD2	once	TRBJ2-3	TRBV19	CASSIGTGTSGSTDTQYF	TGTGCCAGTAGTATAGGGACCGGGACTAGCGGCAGCACAGATACGCAGTATTTT
-	-	TRBJ2-1	TRBV6-1	CATPITSYNEQFF	TGTGCCACCCCGATTACTAGCTACAATGAGCAGTTCTTC
-	-	TRBJ1-3	TRBV2	CASSEAGEVSGNTIYF	TGTGCCAGCAGTGAAGCCGGGGAGGTATCTGGAAACACCATATATTTT
-	-	TRBJ1-1	TRBV4-1	CASSQDDRNTEAFF	TGCGCCAGCAGCCAAGATGACAGGAACACTGAAGCTTTCTTT
-	-	TRBJ1-2	TRBV7-8	CASREGGARGYTF	TGTGCCAGCAGGGAAGGGGGGGCCCGTGGCTACACCTTC
-	-	TRBJ1-2	TRBV27	CASSPRPGSYGYTF	TGTGCCAGCAGTCCCCGCCCCGGGTCCTATGGCTACACCTTC
TRBD1	-	TRBJ2-7	TRBV7-9	CASSLAGQLDEQYF	TGTGCCAGCAGCTTAGCGGGACAGTTAGACGAGCAGTACTTC
-	-	TRBJ2-2	TRBV21-1	CAMGQGAAGELFF	TGTGCCATGGGACAGGGGGCGGCCGGGGAGCTGTTTTTT
TRBD2	-	TRBJ2-7	TRBV27	CASTPRGVSSYEQYF	TGTGCCAGCACCCCCCGGGGGGTGAGCTCCTACGAGCAGTACTTC